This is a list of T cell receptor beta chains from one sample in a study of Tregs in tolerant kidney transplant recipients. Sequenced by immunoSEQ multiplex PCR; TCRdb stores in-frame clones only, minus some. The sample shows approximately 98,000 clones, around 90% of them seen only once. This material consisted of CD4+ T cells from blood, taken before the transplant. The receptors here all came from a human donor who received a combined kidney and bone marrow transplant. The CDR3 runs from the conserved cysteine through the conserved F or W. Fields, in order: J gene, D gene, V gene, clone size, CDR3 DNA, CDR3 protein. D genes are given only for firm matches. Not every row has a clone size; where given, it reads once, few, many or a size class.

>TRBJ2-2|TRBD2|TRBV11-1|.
TGTGCCAGCAGCTTATCTCGGCTAGCGGGAGGGCCTGGTACCGGGGAGCTGTTTTTT
CASSLSRLAGGPGTGELFF
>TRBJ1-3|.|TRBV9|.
TGTGCCAGCAGCCCCCTGGCCGGGGCTGGAAACACCATATATTTT
CASSPLAGAGNTIYF
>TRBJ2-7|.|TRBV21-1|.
TGTGCCAGCAGCAAGGACGGGGGTTCCTACGAGCAGTACTTC
CASSKDGGSYEQYF
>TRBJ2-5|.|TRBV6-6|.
TGTGCCAGCAGGGAGGGGTCGGGGACCCAGTACTTC
CASREGSGTQYF
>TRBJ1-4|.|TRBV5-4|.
TGTGCCAGCAGCCCGCAGGGGAATGAAAAACTGTTTTTT
CASSPQGNEKLFF
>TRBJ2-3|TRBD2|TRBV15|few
TGTGCCACCTCCGGGACTAGCGGGAGGGCCCTGACAGATACGCAGTATTTT
CATSGTSGRALTDTQYF
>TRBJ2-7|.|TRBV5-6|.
TGTGCCAGCAGCCCCGGAGGGGGGGCCTACGAGCAGTACTTC
CASSPGGGAYEQYF
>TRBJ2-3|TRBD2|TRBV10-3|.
TGTGCCATCAGTGAGTCGACTAGCGGACGGTCCACAGATACGCAGTATTTT
CAISESTSGRSTDTQYF
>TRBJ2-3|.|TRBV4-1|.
TGCGCCAGCAGCCGGTTGACCGCCGGGACATACGATACGCAGTATTTT
CASSRLTAGTYDTQYF
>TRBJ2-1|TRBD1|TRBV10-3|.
TGTGCCATCAGTGAGACGGACAGGGCTGAGCAGTTCTTC
CAISETDRAEQFF
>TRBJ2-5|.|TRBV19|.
TGTGCCAGTACTCAGGGCCCTTGGGAGACCCAGTACTTC
CASTQGPWETQYF
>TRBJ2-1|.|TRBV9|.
TGTGCCAGCAGCGTAGGGCCCCTCAACAGTGGCTACAATGAGCAGTTCTTC
CASSVGPLNSGYNEQFF
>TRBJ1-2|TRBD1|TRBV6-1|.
TGTGCCAGCAGCCGGGGACAGGGAAACTATGGCTACACCTTC
CASSRGQGNYGYTF
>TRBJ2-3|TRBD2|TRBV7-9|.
TGTGCCAGCAGCCCATGGTGGACTAGCGGGGGGATAAGCACAGATACGCAGTATTTT
CASSPWWTSGGISTDTQYF
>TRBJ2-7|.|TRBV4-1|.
TGCGCCAGCAGCCAAGGATCCCAGGGCGGGCAGTACTTC
CASSQGSQGGQYF
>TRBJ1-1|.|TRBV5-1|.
TGCGCCAGCAGCTTGTCGTCGGGGAACACTGAAGCTTTCTTT
CASSLSSGNTEAFF
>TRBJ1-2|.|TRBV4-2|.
TGTGCCAGCAGCCAAGATGGGGGCGGGGGGGCCGGCGGCTACACCTTC
CASSQDGGGGAGGYTF
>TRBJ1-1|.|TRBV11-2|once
TGTGCCAGCCGGCGGTGGACTGAAGCTTTCTTT
CASRRWTEAFF
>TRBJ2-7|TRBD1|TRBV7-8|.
TGTGCCAGCAGCGGACCGGGACAGGGCTACGAGCAGTACTTC
CASSGPGQGYEQYF
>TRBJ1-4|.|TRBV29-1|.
TGCAGCGCCGAAGACAGTTACTACGAAAAACTGTTTTTT
CSAEDSYYEKLFF
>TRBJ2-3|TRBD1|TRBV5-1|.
TGCGCCAGCAGCACTGGACAGGGTACAGATACGCAGTATTTT
CASSTGQGTDTQYF
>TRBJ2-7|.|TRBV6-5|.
TGTGCCAGCAGTTACTCCCCAACCTACGAGCAGTACTTC
CASSYSPTYEQYF
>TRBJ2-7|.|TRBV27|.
TGTGCCACCTCAGGGTGGGGAGTAGGGGGCTACGAGCAGTACTTC
CATSGWGVGGYEQYF
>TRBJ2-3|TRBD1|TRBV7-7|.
TGTGCCAGCAGCCAGGGACAGGGTCCGCAGTATTTT
CASSQGQGPQYF
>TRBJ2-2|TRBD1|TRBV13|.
TGTGCCAGCAGCGGTATGGACAGGGGCGGCACCGGGGAGCTGTTTTTT
CASSGMDRGGTGELFF
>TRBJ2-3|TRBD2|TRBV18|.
TGTGCCAGCTCAACCTCGACTAGCGGGAGCGCAGATACGCAGTATTTT
CASSTSTSGSADTQYF
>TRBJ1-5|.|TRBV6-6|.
TGTGCCAGCACAGGGAAGGGGGATCGACCCCAGCATTTT
CASTGKGDRPQHF
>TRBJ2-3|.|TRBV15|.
TGTGCCACCAGCAGAGAGGGGAGGGATACGCAGTATTTT
CATSREGRDTQYF
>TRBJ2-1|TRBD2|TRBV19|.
TGTGCCAGCCAGACGACTAGCGGGAGTTCGAGCTCCTACAATGAGCAGTTCTTC
CASQTTSGSSSSYNEQFF
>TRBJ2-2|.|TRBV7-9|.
TGTGCCCCGGTCCGGCTAGCGAGGCCCGGGGAGCTGTTTTTT
CAPVRLARPGELFF
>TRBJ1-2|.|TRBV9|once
TGTGCCAGCAGCGTAGCAGTTAACTATGGCTACACCTTC
CASSVAVNYGYTF
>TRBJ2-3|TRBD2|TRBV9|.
TGTGCCAGCATCCCTGCCCCAGCGGGGGAGAGCACAGATACGCAGTATTTT
CASIPAPAGESTDTQYF